These 10 T cell receptor beta chains share one sample of origin, sequenced in a study of CD8+CD57+ T cells in acquired aplastic anemia (dated 2018 in TCRdb). This sample was sequenced with an Illumina HiSeq 2000. Profiling of TCR beta VDJ combinations and CDR3 sequences used genomic DNA as the template. TCRdb itself trimmed the public reads at Q25 with fastp, ran MiXCR and retained productive beta chains. Rows with one shared CDR3 protein collapse into an entry with the most common genes and DNA. The sample data list under 350,000 distinct CDR3 sequences, and around three fifths of these were observed just once. 1% to 1.5% of the sample rests with the top ten. Flow cytometry had shown CD8+CD57+ cell expansion in the patients selected for sequencing. Input material: sorted CD4+, CD8+, or CD8+CD57+ T cells (not recorded which) from PBMCs. Receptor source: a human donor with aplastic anemia.

This clonotype was picked up many times. The chain links TRBV3-1 to TRBJ1-2; D may be TRBD1 (5 bases). CDR1 LGHDT and CDR2 YNNKEL come from the germline V gene (reference sequence). The CDR3 has 12 amino acids. Trimming stripped 1 base from V and 5 bases from J, with 5 bases between. Here the CDR3 reads CASSQGGYGYTF. The CDR3, as DNA: TGTGCCAGCAGCCAAGGGGGGTATGGCTACACCTTC.

The V and J genes are TRBV6-5 and TRBJ2-3; 9 nucleotides match TRBD2. The CDR3 spans 18 residues. J gave up 4 bases and V 6 bases, and 17 bases lay outside the gene matches. Per the germline V gene, CDR1 is MNHEY and CDR2 is SVGAGI. The CDR3 DNA follows: TGTGCCAGCAGCCAAGACCAAGGGCTAGCGGGGTTAGCAGATACGCAGTATTTT. Translated: CASSQDQGLAGLADTQYF.

The rearrangement uses TRBV9 and TRBJ2-2; 11 bases align to TRBD2. V was clipped by 4 bases and J by 7 bases; unmatched bases: 12. The germline CDR1 and CDR2 sequences are SGDLS and YYNGEE. CDR3 size: 17 residues. The CDR3 nucleotides read TGTGCCAGCAGCCAAGATCTGGCTAGCGGGAGGATCGGGGAGCTGTTTTTT. Amino acid sequence: CASSQDLASGRIGELFF. The variable domain in full, completed from reference TRBV9 and TRBJ2-2, reads DSGVTQTPKHLITATGQRVTLRCSPRSGDLSVYWYQQSLDQGLQFLIQYYNGEERAKGNILERFSAQQFPDLHSELNLSSLELGDSALYFCASSQDLASGRIGELFFGEGSRLTVL.

This clonotype was picked up a small number of times. The rearrangement uses TRBV29-1 and TRBJ2-7, with D possibly matching TRBD2 (5 bases). This CDR3 is built from 13 residues. The V gene lost 4 bases and the J gene lost 0 bases, with 10 bases spanning the gap. CDR1 is SQVTM, CDR2 ANQGSEA, per germline. The CDR3 protein is CSVGSGSSYEQYF. CDR3 DNA sequence: TGCAGCGTTGGTTCGGGGAGCTCCTACGAGCAGTACTTC.

The rearrangement uses TRBV6-5 and TRBJ2-7, with D possibly matching TRBD2 (5 bases). Trimming pared 6 bases from V and 3 bases from J, leaving 9 bases between. The CDR3 sequence is 12 residues long. The germline CDR1 and CDR2 sequences are MNHEY and SVGAGI. CDR3 in DNA: TGTGCCAGCAGGCATGGAGGCTACGAGCAGTACTTC. Translation gives CASRHGGYEQYF.

On this clonotype itself: Given the absence of the conserved phenylalanine or tryptophan at the CDR3 end, a read error is likely. The limits of the CDR3 on the DNA are not certain, so only TCRdb's listed CDR3 is given. The rearrangement links TRBV19 to TRBJ1-4; TRBD1, the D gene given by the table, was not confirmed from the DNA. Looked up from germline, CDR1 is LNHDA and CDR2 is SQIVND (reference sequence). The CDR3 spans 13 residues, counting both ends. CDR3 in amino acids: CASREPQKEKPFS.

The rearrangement links TRBV5-1 to TRBJ2-6; D could derive from TRBD1 or TRBD2 (5 bases each). This CDR3 is 18 amino acids long. V was clipped by 0 bases and J by 0 bases, with 13 bases between them. From germline, CDR1 is SGHRS and CDR2 YFSETQ. CDR3 protein: CASSLEGRAASGANVLTF. The CDR3 region has the DNA TGCGCCAGCAGCTTGGAGGGGAGAGCAGCCTCTGGGGCCAACGTCCTGACTTTC.

This rearrangement joins TRBV7-6 to TRBJ2-3; D ambiguous. V lost 1 base, J lost 1 base, and 6 bases lay in between. This CDR3 has 14 amino acids. Germline V CDR1 and CDR2: SGHVS, FNYEAQ. In DNA form, the CDR3 reads TGTGCCAGCAGCTTAGTTCGAGGCACAGATACGCAGTATTTT. The encoded protein is CASSLVRGTDTQYF.

The table lists this clonotype with many counts. The chain employs TRBV5-1 and TRBJ1-2, with 9 nucleotides matching TRBD1. Germline V CDR1 and CDR2: SGHRS, YFSETQ. The CDR3 extends over 16 amino acids. J lost 0 bases, V lost 0 bases, and 3 bases had no gene match. The chain's CDR3 is CASSLAQGASNYGYTF. CDR3 DNA sequence: TGCGCCAGCAGCTTGGCACAGGGGGCGTCTAACTATGGCTACACCTTC.

This clonotype has a handful of counts. V gene TRBV7-2 combines with J gene TRBJ1-4, with D unclear. CDR3 length equals 13 residues. With 5 bases removed from V and 5 bases from J, the gap between germline ends came to 9 bases. CDR1 is SGHTA, CDR2 FQGNSA, per germline. CDR3 residues: CASSPGLNEKLFF. In nucleotides, the CDR3 is TGTGCCAGCAGCCCCGGACTCAATGAAAAACTGTTTTTT.